This T cell receptor beta chain was observed in a study of blood T cell repertoires in COVID-19. For the study at large: In each case, the material was cDNA or gDNA derived from T cells, B-cell-depleted T cells, or PBMCs.

Original handling: Amplification from reference gene primers served as the basis for estimated nucleated cell counts. Generated by immunoSEQ multiplex PCR, the TCRdb table keeps only in-frame clones and is missing some. The V and J calls and the clone size are those of that table, but D and trimming were determined from the DNA. The top ten clones hold about 18% of a sample with approximately 92,000 clones, 87% of them seen once. Germline V lookup: CDR1 MRHNA, CDR2 SNTAGT. Trimming cost V 5 bases and J 3 bases, with 10 bases left between them. This CDR3 is 13 amino acids long. The sample taken for sequencing was peripheral blood. This receptor was taken from a woman aged 60-70 years with COVID-19, enrolled during active disease. The V and J genes are TRBV6-4 and TRBJ1-1; D gene ambiguous. As DNA, the CDR3 is TGTGCCAGCAGTTTCTACGCCGACACTGAAGCTTTCTTT. Residues: CASSFYADTEAFF.